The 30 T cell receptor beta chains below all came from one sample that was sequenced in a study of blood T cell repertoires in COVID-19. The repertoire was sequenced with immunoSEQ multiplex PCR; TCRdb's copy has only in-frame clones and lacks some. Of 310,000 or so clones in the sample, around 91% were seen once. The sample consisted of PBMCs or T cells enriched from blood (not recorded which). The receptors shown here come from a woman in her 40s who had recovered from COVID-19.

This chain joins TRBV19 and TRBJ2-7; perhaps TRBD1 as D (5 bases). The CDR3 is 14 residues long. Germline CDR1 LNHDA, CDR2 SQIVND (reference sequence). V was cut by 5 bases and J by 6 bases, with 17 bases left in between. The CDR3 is CASSPGAGPPEQYF. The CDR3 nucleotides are TGTGCCAGTAGTCCTGGTGCAGGGCCTCCCGAGCAGTACTTC.

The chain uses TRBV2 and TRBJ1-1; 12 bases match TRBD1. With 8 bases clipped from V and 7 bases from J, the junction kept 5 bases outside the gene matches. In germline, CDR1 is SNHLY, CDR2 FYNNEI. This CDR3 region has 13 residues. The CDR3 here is CASGDRGLGEAFF. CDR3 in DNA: TGTGCCAGCGGGGACAGGGGGCTTGGTGAAGCTTTCTTT.

CDR3 sequence reads: CASSSSDNYNEQFF. The DNA of the CDR3 is TGTGCCAGTAGTTCCTCAGACAACTACAATGAGCAGTTCTTC. The J gene is TRBJ2-1, the V gene TRBV19, with unresolved D. Trimming cost V 5 bases and J 3 bases, with 11 bases left between them. CDR1 and CDR2 from the germline V gene are LNHDA and SQIVND (reference sequence). There are 14 residues in the CDR3.

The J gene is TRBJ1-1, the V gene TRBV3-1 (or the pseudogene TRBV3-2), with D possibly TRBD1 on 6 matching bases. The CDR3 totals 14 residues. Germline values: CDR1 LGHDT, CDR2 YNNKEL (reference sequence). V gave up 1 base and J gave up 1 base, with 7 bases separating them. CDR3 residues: CASSQVQGNTEAFF. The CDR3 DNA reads TGTGCCAGCAGCCAAGTACAGGGGAACACTGAAGCTTTCTTT.

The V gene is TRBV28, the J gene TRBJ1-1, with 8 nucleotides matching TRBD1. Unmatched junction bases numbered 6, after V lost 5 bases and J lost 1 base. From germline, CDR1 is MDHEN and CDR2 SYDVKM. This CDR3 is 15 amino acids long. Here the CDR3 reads CASSPRDRRNTEAFF. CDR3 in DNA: TGTGCCAGCAGTCCCCGGGACAGGAGGAACACTGAAGCTTTCTTT.

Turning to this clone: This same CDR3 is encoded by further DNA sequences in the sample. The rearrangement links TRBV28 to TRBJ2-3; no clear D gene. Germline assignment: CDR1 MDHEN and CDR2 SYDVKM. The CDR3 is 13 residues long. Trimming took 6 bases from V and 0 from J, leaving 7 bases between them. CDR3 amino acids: CASRASSTDTQYF. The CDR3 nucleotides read TGTGCCAGCAGGGCTTCTAGCACAGATACGCAGTATTTT. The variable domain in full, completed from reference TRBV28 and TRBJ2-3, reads DVKVTQSSRYLVKRTGEKVFLECVQDMDHENMFWYRQDPGLGLRLIYFSYDVKMKEKGDIPEGYSVSREKKERFSLILESASTNQTSMYLCASRASSTDTQYFGPGTRLTVL.

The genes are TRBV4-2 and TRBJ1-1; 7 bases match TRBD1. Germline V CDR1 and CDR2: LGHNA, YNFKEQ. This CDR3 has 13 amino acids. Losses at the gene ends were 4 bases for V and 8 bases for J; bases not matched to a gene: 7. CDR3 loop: CASSPTTDREAFF. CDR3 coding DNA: TGTGCCAGCAGCCCGACTACGGACAGGGAAGCTTTCTTT.

The CDR3 bases are TGTGCCATCCTGAGGGTCGGTTTTAGTGAAAAACTGTTTTTT. Translating gives CAILRVGFSEKLFF. The chain recombines TRBV28 with TRBJ1-4; no definite D call. Germline lookup yields CDR1 MDHEN and CDR2 SYDVKM. The V and J ends lost 10 bases and 7 bases respectively, with 19 bases between them. This CDR3 is 14 amino acids long. Combining the CDR3 with reference TRBV28 and TRBJ1-4 gives the whole variable domain DVKVTQSSRYLVKRTGEKVFLECVQDMDHENMFWYRQDPGLGLRLIYFSYDVKMKEKGDIPEGYSVSREKKERFSLILESASTNQTSMYLCAILRVGFSEKLFFGSGTQLSVL.

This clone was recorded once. CDR3 region: CASSLGPQGAGNTIYF. For the CDR3, the DNA is TGTGCCAGCAGCTTGGGGCCTCAGGGTGCTGGAAACACCATATATTTT. The chain couples TRBV11-3 to TRBJ1-3, with D possibly TRBD1 on 5 matching bases. Germline V CDR1 and CDR2: SGHNT, YENEEA. This CDR3 contains 16 residues. The V gene lost 3 bases and the J gene lost 2 bases, with 14 bases spanning the gap. The full variable domain, in which reference TRBV11-3 and TRBJ1-3 provide the parts outside the CDR3, is EAGVVQSPRYKIIEKKQPVAFWCNPISGHNTLYWYLQNLGQGPELLIRYENEEAVDDSQLPKDRFSAERLKGVDSTLKIQPAELGDSAVYLCASSLGPQGAGNTIYFGEGSWLTVV.

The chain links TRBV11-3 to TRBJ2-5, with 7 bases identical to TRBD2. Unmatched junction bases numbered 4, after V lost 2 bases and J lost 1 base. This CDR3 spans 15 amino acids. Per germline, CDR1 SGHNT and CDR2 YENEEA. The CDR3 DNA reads TGTGCCAGCAGCTTACTAGGCGGGAGCCAAGAGACCCAGTACTTC. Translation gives CASSLLGGSQETQYF.

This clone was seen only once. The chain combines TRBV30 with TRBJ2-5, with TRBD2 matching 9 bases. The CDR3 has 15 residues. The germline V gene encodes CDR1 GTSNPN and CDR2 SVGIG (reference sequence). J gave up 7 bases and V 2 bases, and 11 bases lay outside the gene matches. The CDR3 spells CAWSLNSGSGATQYF. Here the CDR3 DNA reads TGTGCCTGGAGTTTAAATAGCGGGAGCGGGGCGACCCAGTACTTC.

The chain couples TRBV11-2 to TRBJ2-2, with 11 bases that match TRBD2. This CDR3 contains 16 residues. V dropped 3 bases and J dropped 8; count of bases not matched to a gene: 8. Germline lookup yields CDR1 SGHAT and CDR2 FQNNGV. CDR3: CASSFWLAGGQGELFF. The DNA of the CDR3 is TGTGCCAGCAGCTTTTGGTTAGCGGGGGGGCAAGGGGAGCTGTTTTTT.

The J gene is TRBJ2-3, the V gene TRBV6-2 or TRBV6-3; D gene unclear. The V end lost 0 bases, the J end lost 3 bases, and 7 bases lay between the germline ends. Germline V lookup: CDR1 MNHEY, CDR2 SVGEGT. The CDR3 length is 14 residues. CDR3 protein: CASSYSKHTDTQYF. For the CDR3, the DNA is TGTGCCAGCAGTTACTCGAAGCATACAGATACGCAGTATTTT.

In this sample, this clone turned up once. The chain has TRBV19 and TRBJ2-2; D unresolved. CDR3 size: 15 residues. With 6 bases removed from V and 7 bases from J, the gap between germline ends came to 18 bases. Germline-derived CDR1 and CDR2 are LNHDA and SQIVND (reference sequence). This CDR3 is CASRVSWASHGELFF. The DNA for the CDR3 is TGTGCCAGTAGAGTAAGCTGGGCATCCCACGGGGAGCTGTTTTTT.

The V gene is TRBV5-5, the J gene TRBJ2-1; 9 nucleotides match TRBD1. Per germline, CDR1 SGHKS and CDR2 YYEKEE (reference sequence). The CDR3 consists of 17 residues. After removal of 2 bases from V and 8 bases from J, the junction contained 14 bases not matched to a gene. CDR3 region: CASSFPADRGNGDEQFF. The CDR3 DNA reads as TGTGCCAGCAGCTTTCCCGCGGACAGGGGAAATGGCGATGAGCAGTTCTTC. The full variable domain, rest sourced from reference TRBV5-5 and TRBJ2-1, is DAGVTQSPTHLIKTRGQQVTLRCSPISGHKSVSWYQQVLGQGPQFIFQYYEKEERGRGNFPDRFSARQFPNYSSELNVNALLLGDSALYLCASSFPADRGNGDEQFFGPGTRLTVL.

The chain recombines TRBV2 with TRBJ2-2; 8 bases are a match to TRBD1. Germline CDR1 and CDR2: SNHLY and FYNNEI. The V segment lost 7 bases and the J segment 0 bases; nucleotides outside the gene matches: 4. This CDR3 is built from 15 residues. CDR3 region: CASTRDRTNTGELFF. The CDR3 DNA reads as TGTGCCAGCACTAGGGACAGGACGAACACCGGGGAGCTGTTTTTT. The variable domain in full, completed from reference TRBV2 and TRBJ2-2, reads EPEVTQTPSHQVTQMGQEVILRCVPISNHLYFYWYRQILGQKVEFLVSFYNNEISEKSEIFDDQFSVERPDGSNFTLKIRSTKLEDSAMYFCASTRDRTNTGELFFGEGSRLTVL.

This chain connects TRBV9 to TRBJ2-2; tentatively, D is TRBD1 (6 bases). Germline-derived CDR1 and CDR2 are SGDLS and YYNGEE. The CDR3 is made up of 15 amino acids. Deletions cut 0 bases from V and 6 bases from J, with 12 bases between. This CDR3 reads CASSVATRGSGELFF. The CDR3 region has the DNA TGTGCCAGCAGCGTAGCTACGAGGGGGTCCGGGGAGCTGTTTTTT.

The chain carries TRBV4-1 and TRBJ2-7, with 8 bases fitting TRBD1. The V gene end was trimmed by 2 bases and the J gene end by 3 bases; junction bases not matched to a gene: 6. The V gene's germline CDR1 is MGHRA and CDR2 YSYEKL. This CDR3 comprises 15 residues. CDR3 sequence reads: CASSQPDRGDYEQYF. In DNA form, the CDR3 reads TGCGCCAGCAGCCAACCAGACAGGGGCGACTACGAGCAGTACTTC.

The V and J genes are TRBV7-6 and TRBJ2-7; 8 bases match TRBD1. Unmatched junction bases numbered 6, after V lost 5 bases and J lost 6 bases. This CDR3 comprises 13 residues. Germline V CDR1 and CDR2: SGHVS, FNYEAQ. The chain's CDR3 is CASSQRQGIEQYF. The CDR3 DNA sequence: TGTGCCAGCAGCCAAAGACAGGGGATCGAGCAGTACTTC.

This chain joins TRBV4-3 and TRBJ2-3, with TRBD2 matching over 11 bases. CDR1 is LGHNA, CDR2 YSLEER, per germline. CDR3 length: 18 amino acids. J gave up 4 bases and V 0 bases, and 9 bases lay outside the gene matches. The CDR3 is CASSQDLSSGRYADTQYF. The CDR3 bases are TGCGCCAGCAGCCAAGATCTGTCTAGCGGGAGGTACGCAGATACGCAGTATTTT.

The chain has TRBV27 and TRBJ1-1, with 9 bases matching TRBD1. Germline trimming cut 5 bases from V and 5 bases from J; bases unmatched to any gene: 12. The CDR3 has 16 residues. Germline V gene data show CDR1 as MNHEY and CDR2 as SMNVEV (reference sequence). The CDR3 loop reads CASSPYLDRGRTEAFF. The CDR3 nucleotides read TGTGCCAGCAGTCCTTATTTGGACAGGGGAAGGACTGAAGCTTTCTTT.

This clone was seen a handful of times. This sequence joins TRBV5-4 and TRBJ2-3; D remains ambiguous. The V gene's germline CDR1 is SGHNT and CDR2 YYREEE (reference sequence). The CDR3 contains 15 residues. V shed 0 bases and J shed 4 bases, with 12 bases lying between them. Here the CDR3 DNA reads TGTGCCAGCAGCTTGGGTGGTATTCGGGCAGATACGCAGTATTTT. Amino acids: CASSLGGIRADTQYF. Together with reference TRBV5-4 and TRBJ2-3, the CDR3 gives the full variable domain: ETGVTQSPTHLIKTRGQQVTLRCSSQSGHNTVSWYQQALGQGPQFIFQYYREEENGRGNFPPRFSGLQFPNYSSELNVNALELDDSALYLCASSLGGIRADTQYFGPGTRLTVL.

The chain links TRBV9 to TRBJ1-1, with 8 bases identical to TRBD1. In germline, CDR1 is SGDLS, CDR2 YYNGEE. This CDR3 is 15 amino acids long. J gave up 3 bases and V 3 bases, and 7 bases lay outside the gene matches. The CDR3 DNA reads TGTGCCAGCAGCGCATACCCGACAGGGGACACTGAAGCTTTCTTT. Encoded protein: CASSAYPTGDTEAFF.

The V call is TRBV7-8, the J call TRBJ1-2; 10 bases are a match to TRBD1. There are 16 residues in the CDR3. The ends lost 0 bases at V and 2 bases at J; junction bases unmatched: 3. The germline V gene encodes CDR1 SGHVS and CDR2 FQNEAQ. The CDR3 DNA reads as TGTGCCAGCAGCTTAGCGGGGACAGGGGAGAACTATGGCTACACCTTC. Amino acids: CASSLAGTGENYGYTF. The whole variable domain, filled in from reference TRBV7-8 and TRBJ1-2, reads GAGVSQSPRYKVAKRGQDVALRCDPISGHVSLFWYQQALGQGPEFLTYFQNEAQLDKSGLPSDRFFAERPEGSVSTLKIQRTQQEDSAVYLCASSLAGTGENYGYTFGSGTRLTVV.

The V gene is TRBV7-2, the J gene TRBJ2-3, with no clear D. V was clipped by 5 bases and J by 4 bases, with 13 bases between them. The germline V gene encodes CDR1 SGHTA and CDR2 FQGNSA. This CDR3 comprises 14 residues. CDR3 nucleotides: TGTGCCAGCAGCCCTTTCCTAGTGGCAGATACGCAGTATTTT. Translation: CASSPFLVADTQYF.

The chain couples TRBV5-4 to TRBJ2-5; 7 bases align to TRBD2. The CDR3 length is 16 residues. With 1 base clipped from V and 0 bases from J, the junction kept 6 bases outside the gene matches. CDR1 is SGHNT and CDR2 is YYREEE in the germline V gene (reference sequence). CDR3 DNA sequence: TGTGCCAGCAGCTTGCCCCTAGCGGTGTACCAAGAGACCCAGTACTTC. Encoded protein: CASSLPLAVYQETQYF.

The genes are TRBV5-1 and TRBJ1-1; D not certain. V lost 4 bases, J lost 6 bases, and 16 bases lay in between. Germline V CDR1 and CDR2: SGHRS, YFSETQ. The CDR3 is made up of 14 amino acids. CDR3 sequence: CASSNVPGPPEAFF. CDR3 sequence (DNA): TGCGCCAGCAGCAACGTCCCCGGTCCCCCTGAAGCTTTCTTT.

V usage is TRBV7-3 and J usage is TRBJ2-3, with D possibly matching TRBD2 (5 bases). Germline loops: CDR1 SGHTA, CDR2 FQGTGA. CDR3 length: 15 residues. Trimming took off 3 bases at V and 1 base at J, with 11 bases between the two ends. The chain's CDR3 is CASSFRLAGTDTQYF. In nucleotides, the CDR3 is TGTGCCAGCAGCTTTCGGCTAGCAGGCACAGATACGCAGTATTTT.

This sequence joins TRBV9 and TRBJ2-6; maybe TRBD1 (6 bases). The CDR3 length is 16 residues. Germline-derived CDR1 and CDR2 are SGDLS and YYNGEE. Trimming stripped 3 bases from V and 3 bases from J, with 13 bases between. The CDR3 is CASSATQGSGANVLTF. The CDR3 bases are TGTGCCAGCAGCGCAACACAGGGAAGTGGGGCCAACGTCCTGACTTTC.

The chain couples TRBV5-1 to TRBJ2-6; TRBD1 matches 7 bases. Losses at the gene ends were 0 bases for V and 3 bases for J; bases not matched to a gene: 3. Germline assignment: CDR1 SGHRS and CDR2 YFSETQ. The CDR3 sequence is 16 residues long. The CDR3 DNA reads TGCGCCAGCAGCTTGGAGGGGGCTAATGGGGCCAACGTCCTGACTTTC. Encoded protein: CASSLEGANGANVLTF.